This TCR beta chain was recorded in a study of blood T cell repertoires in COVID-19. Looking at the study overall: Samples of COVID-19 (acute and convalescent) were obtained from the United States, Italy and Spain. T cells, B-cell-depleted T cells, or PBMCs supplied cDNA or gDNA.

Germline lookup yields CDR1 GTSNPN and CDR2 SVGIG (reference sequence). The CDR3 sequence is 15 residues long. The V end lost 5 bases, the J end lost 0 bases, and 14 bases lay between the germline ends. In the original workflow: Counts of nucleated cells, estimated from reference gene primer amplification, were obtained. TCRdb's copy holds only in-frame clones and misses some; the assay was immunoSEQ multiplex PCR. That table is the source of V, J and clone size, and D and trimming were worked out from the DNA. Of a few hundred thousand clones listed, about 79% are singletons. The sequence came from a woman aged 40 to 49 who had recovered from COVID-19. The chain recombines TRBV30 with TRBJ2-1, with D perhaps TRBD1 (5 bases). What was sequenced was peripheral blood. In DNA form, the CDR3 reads TGTGCCTGGTCCAGAGGAGACAGCTCCTACAATGAGCAGTTCTTC. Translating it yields CAWSRGDSSYNEQFF.